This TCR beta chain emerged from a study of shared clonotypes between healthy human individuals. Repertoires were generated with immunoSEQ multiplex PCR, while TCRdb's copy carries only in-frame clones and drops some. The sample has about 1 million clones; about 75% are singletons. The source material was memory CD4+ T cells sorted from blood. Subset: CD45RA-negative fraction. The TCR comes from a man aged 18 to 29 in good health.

This CDR3 is CASSFNRGPETQYF. In DNA, the CDR3 is TGTGCCAGCAGCTTTAACAGGGGCCCAGAGACCCAGTACTTC. The chain has TRBV7-6 and TRBJ2-5; 7 bases map to TRBD1. The germline gives CDR1 SGHVS, CDR2 FNYEAQ. V was clipped by 3 bases and J by 4 bases; unmatched bases: 5. The CDR3 loop spans 14 amino acids. The full variable domain, completed using reference TRBV7-6 and TRBJ2-5, is GAGVSQSPRYKVTKRGQDVALRCDPISGHVSLYWYRQALGQGPEFLTYFNYEAQQDKSGLPNDRFSAERPEGSISTLTIQRTEQRDSAMYRCASSFNRGPETQYFGPGTRLLVL.